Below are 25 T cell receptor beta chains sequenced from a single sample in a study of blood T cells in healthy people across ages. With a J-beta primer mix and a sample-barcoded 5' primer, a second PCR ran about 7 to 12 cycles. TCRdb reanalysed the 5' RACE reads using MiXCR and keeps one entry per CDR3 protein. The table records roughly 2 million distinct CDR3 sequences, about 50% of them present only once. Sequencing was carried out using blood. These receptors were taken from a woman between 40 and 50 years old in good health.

The CDR3 loop reads CASSQGAVRGDTQYF. The DNA for the CDR3 is TGTGCCAGCAGCCAAGGGGCCGTGAGGGGGGATACGCAGTATTTT. The chain has TRBV3-1 and TRBJ2-3; possibly TRBD1 for D (6 bases). Germline V gives CDR1 LGHDT, CDR2 YNNKEL (reference sequence). The V gene lost 1 base and the J gene lost 6 bases, with 14 bases spanning the gap. The CDR3 extends over 15 amino acids.

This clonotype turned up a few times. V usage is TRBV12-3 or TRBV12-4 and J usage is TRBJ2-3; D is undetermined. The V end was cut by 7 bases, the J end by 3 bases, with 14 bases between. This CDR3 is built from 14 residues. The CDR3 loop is CASTAASPTDTQYF. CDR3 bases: TGTGCCAGCACCGCAGCCTCCCCTACAGATACGCAGTATTTT.

CDR3 in DNA: TGTGCCAGCAGTGAAGACAGGTTAGCCAAAAACATTCAGTACTTC. Amino acids: CASSEDRLAKNIQYF. The V and J genes are TRBV28 and TRBJ2-4; D possibly corresponds to TRBD1 (6 bases). V lost 5 bases and J 0 bases, leaving 11 bases between the germline ends. The CDR3 sequence is 15 residues long. CDR1 and CDR2 from the germline V gene are MDHEN and SYDVKM.

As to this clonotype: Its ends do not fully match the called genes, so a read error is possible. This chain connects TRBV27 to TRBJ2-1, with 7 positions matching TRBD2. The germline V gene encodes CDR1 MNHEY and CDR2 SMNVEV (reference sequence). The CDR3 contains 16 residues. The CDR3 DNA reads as TGTGCCGGCAGTTTTATTGCCAGCGGGGTTTACAATGAGCAGTTCTTC. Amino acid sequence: CAGSFIASGVYNEQFF.

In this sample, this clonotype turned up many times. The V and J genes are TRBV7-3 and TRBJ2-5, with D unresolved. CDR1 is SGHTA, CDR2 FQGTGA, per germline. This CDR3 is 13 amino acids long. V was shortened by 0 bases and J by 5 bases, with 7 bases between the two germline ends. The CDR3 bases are TGTGCCAGCAGCTTAACCCCGGGTGAGACCCAGTACTTC. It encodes CASSLTPGETQYF.

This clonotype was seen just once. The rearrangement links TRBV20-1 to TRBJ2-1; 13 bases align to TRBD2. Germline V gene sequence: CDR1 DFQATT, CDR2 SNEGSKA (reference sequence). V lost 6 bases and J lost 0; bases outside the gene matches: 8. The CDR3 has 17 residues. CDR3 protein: CSALGTSGESSYNEQFF. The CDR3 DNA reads TGCAGTGCCCTTGGGACTAGCGGGGAGAGCTCCTACAATGAGCAGTTCTTC.

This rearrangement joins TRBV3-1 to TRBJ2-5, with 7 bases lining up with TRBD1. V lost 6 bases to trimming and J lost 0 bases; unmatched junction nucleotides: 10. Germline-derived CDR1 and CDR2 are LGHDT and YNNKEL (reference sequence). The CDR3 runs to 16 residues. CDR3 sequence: CASSLWADRDQETQYF. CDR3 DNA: TGTGCCAGCAGTCTTTGGGCCGACAGGGACCAAGAGACCCAGTACTTC.

CDR3 protein: CASSDLSYNSPLHF. The CDR3 DNA sequence: TGCGCCAGCAGTGATCTGAGTTATAATTCACCCCTCCACTTT. The chain joins TRBV10-1 to TRBJ1-6; D call uncertain. The CDR3 length is 14 residues. Trimming cost V 3 bases and J 4 bases, with 7 bases left between them. In germline, CDR1 is WNHNN, CDR2 SYGVQD (reference sequence).

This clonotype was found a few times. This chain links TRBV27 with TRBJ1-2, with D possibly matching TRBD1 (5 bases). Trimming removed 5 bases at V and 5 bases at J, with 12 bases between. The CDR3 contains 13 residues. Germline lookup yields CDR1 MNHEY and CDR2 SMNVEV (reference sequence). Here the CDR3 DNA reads TGTGCCAGCAGTCGGGGACGGGGGTATGGCTACACCTTC. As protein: CASSRGRGYGYTF.

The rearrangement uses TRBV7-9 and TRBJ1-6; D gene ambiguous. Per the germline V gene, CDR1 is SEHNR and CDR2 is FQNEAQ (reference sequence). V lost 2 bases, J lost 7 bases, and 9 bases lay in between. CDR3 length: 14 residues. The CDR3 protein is CASSLRPENSPLHF. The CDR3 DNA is TGTGCCAGCAGCTTAAGGCCGGAGAATTCACCCCTCCACTTT.

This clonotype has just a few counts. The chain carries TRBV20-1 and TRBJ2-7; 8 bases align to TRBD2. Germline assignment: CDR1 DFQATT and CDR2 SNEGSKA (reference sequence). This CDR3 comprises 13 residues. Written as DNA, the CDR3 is TGCAGCGGGAGGGGCAGCAGCTCCTACGAGCAGTACTTC. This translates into CSGRGSSSYEQYF.

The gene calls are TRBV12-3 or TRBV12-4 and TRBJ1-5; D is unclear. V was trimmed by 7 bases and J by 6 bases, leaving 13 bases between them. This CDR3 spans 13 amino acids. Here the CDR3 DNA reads TGTGCCAGCAACCAGGACCCAAGTCAGCCCCAGCATTTT. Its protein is CASNQDPSQPQHF.

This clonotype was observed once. CDR3 in DNA: TGTGCCAGCAGCCAACAGGGCCGAAGGACCCAGTACTTC. Its protein is CASSQQGRRTQYF. The chain is built from TRBV12-3 or TRBV12-4 and TRBJ2-5, with a possible D match to TRBD1 (6 bases). Trimming took off 6 bases at V and 7 bases at J, with 15 bases between the two ends. The CDR3 totals 13 residues.

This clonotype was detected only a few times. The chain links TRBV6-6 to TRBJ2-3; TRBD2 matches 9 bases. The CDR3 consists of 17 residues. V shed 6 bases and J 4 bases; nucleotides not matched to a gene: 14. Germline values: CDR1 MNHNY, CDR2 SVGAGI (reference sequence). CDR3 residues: CASRAGLARDVADTQYF. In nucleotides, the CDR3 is TGTGCCAGCAGGGCCGGACTAGCGAGGGATGTCGCAGATACGCAGTATTTT.

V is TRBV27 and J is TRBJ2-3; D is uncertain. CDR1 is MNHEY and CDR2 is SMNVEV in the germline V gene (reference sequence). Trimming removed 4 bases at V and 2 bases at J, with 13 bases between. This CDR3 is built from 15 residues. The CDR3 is CASSWSAIPTDTQYF. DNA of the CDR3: TGTGCCAGCAGTTGGAGTGCGATTCCCACAGATACGCAGTATTTT.

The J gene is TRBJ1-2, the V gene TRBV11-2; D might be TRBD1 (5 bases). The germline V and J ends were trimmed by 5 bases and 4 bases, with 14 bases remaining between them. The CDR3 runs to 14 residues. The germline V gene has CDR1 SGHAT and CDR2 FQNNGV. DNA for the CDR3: TGTGCCAGCAGCCTACTACAGGATTCCTATGGCTACACCTTC. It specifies CASSLLQDSYGYTF.

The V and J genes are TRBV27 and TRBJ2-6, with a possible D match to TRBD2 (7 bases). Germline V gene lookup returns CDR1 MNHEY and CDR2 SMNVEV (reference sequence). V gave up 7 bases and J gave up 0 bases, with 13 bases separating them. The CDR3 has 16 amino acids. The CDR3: CASTGGRRSGANVLTF. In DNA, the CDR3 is TGTGCCAGCACCGGGGGGCGCCGCTCTGGGGCCAACGTCCTGACTTTC. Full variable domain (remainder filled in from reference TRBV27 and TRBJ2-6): EAQVTQNPRYLITVTGKKLTVTCSQNMNHEYMSWYRQDPGLGLRQIYYSMNVEVTDKGDVPEGYKVSRKEKRNFPLILESPSPNQTSLYFCASTGGRRSGANVLTFGAGSRLTVL.

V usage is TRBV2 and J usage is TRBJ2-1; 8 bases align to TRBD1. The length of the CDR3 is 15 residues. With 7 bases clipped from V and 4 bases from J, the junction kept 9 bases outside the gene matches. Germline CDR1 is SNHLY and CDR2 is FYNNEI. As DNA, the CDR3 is TGTGCCAGCATTCCCAGGGGGCTATCGTACAATGAGCAGTTCTTC. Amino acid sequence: CASIPRGLSYNEQFF.

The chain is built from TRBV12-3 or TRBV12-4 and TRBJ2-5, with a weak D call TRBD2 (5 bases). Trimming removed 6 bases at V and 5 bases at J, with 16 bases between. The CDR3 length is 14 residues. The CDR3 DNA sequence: TGTGCCAGCAGGTCCGGGAAGAGAGATGAGACCCAGTACTTC. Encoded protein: CASRSGKRDETQYF.

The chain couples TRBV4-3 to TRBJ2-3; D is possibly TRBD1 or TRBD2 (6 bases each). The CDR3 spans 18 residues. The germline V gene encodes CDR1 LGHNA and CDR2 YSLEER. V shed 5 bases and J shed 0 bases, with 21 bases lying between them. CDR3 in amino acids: CASSWGAGKGVSTDTQYF. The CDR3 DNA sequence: TGCGCCAGCAGCTGGGGGGCAGGGAAGGGGGTGAGCACAGATACGCAGTATTTT.

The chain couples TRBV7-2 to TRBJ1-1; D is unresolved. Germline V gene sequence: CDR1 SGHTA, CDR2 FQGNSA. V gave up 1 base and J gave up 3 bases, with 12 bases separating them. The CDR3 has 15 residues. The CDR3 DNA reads TGTGCCAGCAGCTTAGTAGCAGAGATCTACACTGAAGCTTTCTTT. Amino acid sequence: CASSLVAEIYTEAFF.

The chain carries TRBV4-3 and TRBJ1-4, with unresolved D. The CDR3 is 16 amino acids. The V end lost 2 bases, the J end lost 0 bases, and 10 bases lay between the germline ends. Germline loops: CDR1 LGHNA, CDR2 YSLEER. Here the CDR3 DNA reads TGCGCCAGCAGCCAACCGGACGGGGCAACTAATGAAAAACTGTTTTTT. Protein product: CASSQPDGATNEKLFF.

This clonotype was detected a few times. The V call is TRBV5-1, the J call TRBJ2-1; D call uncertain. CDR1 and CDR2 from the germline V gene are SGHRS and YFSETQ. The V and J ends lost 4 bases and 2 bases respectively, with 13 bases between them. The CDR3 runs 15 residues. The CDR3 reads CASSGSGHPYNEQFF. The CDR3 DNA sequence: TGCGCCAGCAGCGGGTCGGGCCACCCCTACAATGAGCAGTTCTTC.

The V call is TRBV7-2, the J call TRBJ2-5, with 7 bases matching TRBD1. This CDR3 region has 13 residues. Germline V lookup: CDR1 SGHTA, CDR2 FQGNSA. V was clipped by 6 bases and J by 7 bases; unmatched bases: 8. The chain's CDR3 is CASRRTGDGTQYF. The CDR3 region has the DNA TGTGCCAGCAGGCGTACAGGGGACGGGACCCAGTACTTC.

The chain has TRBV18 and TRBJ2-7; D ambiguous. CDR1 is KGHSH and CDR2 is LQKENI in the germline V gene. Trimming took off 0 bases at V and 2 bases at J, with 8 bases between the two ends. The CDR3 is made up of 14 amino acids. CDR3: CASSPPRPPYEQYF. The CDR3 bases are TGTGCCAGCTCACCACCACGGCCCCCCTACGAGCAGTACTTC. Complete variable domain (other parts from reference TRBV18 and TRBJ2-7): NAGVMQNPRHLVRRRGQEARLRCSPMKGHSHVYWYRQLPEEGLKFMVYLQKENIIDESGMPKERFSAEFPKEGPSILRIQQVVRGDSAAYFCASSPPRPPYEQYFGPGTRLTVT.